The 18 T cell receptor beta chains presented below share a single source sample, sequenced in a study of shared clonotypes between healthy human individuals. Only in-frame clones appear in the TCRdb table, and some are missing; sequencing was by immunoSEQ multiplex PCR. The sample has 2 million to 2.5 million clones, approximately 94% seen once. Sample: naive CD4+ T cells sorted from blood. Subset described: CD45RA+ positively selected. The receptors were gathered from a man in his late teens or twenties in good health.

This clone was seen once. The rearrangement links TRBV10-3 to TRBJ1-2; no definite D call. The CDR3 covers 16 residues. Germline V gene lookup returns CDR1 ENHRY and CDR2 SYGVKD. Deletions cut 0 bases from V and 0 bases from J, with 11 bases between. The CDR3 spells CAISESRGTTNYGYTF. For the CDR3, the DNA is TGTGCCATCAGTGAGTCTCGCGGAACCACTAACTATGGCTACACCTTC.

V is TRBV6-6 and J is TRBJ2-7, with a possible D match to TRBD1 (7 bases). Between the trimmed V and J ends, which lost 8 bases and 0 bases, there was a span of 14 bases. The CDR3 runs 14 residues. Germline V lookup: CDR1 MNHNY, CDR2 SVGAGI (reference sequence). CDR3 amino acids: CASRWGDSSYEQYF. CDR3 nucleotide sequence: TGTGCCAGCCGGTGGGGGGACAGCTCCTACGAGCAGTACTTC.

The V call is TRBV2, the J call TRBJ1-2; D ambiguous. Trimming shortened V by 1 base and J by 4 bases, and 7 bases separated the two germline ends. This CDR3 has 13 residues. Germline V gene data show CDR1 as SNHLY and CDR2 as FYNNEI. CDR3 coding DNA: TGTGCCAGCAGTGAAGTGGAAATCTATGGCTACACCTTC. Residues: CASSEVEIYGYTF.

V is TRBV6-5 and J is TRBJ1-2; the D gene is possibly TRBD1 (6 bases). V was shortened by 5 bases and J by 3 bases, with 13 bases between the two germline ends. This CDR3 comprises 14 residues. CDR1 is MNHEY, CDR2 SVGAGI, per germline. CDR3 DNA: TGTGCCAGCAGTAATACACAGGGCTACTATGGCTACACCTTC. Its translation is CASSNTQGYYGYTF.

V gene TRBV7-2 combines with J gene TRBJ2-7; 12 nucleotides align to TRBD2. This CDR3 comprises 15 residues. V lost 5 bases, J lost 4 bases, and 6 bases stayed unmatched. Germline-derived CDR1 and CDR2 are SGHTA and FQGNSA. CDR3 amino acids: CASSNLAGGVYEQYF. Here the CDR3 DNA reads TGTGCCAGCAGCAACCTAGCGGGAGGGGTTTACGAGCAGTACTTC.

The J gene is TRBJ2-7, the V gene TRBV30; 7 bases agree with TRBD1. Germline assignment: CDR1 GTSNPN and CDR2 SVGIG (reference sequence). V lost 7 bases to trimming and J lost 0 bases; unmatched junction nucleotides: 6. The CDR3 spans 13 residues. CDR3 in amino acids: CASTGASSYEQYF. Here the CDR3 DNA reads TGTGCCTCAACAGGGGCCAGCTCCTACGAGCAGTACTTC.

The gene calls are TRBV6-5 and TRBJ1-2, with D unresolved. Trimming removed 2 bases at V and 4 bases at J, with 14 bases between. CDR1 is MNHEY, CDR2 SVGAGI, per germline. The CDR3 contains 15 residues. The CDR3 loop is CASSYGLGPVYGYTF. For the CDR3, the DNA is TGTGCCAGCAGTTACGGCCTGGGTCCTGTCTATGGCTACACCTTC.

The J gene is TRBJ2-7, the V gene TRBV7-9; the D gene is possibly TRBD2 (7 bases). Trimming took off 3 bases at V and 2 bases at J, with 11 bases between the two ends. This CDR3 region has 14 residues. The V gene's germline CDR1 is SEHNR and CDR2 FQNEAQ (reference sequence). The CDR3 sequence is CASSFREGAYEQYF. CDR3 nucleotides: TGTGCCAGCAGCTTTAGGGAGGGGGCCTACGAGCAGTACTTC.

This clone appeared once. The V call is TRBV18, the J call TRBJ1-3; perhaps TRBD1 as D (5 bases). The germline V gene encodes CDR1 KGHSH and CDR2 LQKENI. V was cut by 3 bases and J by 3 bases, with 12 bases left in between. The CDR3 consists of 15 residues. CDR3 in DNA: TGTGCCAGCTCACCCCCGGGGACTTATGGAAACACCATATATTTT. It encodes CASSPPGTYGNTIYF.

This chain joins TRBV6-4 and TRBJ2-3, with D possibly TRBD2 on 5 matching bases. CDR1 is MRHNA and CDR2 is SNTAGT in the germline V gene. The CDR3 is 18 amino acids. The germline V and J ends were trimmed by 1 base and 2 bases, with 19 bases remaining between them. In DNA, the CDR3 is TGTGCCAGCAGTGACTACGTTGGACTCCTAACTTACACAGATACGCAGTATTTT. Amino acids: CASSDYVGLLTYTDTQYF.

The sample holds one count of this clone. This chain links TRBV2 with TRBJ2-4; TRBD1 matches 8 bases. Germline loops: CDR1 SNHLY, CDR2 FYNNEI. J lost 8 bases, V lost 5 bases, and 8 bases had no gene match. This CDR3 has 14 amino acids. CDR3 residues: CASSLGQGNHIQYF. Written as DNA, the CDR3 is TGTGCCAGCAGTCTCGGACAGGGCAATCACATTCAGTACTTC.

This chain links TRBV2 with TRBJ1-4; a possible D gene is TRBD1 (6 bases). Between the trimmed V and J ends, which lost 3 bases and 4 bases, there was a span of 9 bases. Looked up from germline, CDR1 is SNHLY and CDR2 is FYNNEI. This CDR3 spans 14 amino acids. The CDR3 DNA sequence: TGTGCCAGCAGTGACGACAGGATTAATGAAAAACTGTTTTTT. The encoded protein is CASSDDRINEKLFF. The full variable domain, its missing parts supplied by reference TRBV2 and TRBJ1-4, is EPEVTQTPSHQVTQMGQEVILRCVPISNHLYFYWYRQILGQKVEFLVSFYNNEISEKSEIFDDQFSVERPDGSNFTLKIRSTKLEDSAMYFCASSDDRINEKLFFGSGTQLSVL.

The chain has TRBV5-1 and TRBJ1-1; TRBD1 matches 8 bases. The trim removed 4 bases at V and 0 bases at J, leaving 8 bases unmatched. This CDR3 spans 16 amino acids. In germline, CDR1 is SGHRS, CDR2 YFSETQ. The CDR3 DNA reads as TGCGCCAGCAGCCCGGACAGGGCGATAATGAACACTGAAGCTTTCTTT. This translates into CASSPDRAIMNTEAFF.

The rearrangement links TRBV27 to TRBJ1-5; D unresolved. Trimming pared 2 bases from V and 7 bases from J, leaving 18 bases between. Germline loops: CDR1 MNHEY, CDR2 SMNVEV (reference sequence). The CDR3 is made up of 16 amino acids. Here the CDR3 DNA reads TGTGCCAGCAGTTTAACCCGGGCCACATTAACCCAGCCCCAGCATTTT. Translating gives CASSLTRATLTQPQHF.

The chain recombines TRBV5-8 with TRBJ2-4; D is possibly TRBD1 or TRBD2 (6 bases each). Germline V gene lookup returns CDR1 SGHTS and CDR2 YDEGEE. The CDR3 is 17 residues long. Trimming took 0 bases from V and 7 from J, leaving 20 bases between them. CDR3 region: CASSLVGGGTSVNIQYF. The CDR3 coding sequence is TGTGCCAGCAGCTTGGTTGGAGGGGGTACCTCCGTGAACATTCAGTACTTC.

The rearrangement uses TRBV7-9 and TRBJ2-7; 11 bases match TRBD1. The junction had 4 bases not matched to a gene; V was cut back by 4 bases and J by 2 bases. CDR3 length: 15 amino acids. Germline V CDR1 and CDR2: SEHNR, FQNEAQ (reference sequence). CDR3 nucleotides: TGTGCCAGCAGCTCCGAGGGACAGGGGGCCTACGAGCAGTACTTC. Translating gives CASSSEGQGAYEQYF.

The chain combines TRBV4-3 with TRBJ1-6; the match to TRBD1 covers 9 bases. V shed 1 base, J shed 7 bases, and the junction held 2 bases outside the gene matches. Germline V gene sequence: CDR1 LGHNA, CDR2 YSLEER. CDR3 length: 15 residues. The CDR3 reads CASSQGTGANSPLHF. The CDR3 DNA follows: TGCGCCAGCAGCCAAGGGACAGGGGCAAATTCACCCCTCCACTTT.

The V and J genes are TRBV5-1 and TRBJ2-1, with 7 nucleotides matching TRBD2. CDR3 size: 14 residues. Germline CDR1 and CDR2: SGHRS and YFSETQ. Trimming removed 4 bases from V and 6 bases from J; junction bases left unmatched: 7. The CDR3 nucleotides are TGCGCCAGCAGCGGAGGCGGGAGCGGCAATGAGCAGTTCTTC. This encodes CASSGGGSGNEQFF.